These 3 T cell receptor beta chains were all obtained from the same sample, sequenced in a study of post-analysis software for immune sequencing data (dated by TCRdb to 2014 to 2015). Summary of the overall study and its limitations: Significantly higher frequencies in patients than in controls were found for about five TRBV segments, including TRBV5-6, TRBV5-1 and TRBV20-1.

Receptor amplification or capture employed PCR. Data came from an Illumina HiSeq 2500. To reduce PCR and sequencing biases, unique molecular identifiers were incorporated into the TCR beta cDNA libraries. TCRdb trimmed the raw reads at Q25, called clones with MiXCR and kept productive beta chains. Under each unique CDR3 protein, matching rows form one entry showing the most common genes and DNA. Counted in this sample were 750,000 to 950,000 distinct CDR3 sequences; about 50% of them appeared once. The top ten constitute about 4.8% of the sample. Antigens of these TCRs are unknown. The sequencing sample was made of blood. The receptors derive from a girl between 5 and 17 years old with multiple sclerosis.

The V and J genes are TRBV3-1 and TRBJ2-5, with TRBD2 matching 7 bases. With the DNA end fitting TRBJ2-7 better, the J assignment may be wrong. The CDR3 is 16 residues long. Germline V gives CDR1 LGHDT, CDR2 YNNKEL (reference sequence). As DNA, the CDR3 is TGTGCCAGCAGCCCCCCCCAGGGTAGCGGGTCCTACGAGCAGTACTTC. This gives the protein CASSPPQGSGSYEQYF.

On this clonotype itself: The junction and the germline gene differ at one end; a read error may be behind it. This sequence joins TRBV3-1 and TRBJ2-5; D is possibly TRBD1 (6 bases). This CDR3 comprises 13 residues. Germline CDR1 is LGHDT and CDR2 is YNNKEL (reference sequence). The CDR3 DNA reads as TGCGCCAGCAGCCAATCAGGGGCGGAGACCCAGTACTTC. Translation gives CASSQSGAETQYF.

The chain links TRBV20-1 to TRBJ2-3, with 13 bases matching TRBD2. This CDR3 has 17 residues. V shed 3 bases, J shed 1 base, and the junction held 7 bases outside the gene matches. The germline V gene has CDR1 DFQATT and CDR2 SNEGSKA (reference sequence). The chain's CDR3 is CSASHGTSGVGTDTQYF. The CDR3, as DNA: TGCAGTGCTAGCCACGGGACTAGCGGGGTCGGCACAGATACGCAGTATTTT.